This TCR beta chain came from a study of cytomegalovirus exposure and HLA in healthy donors. Looking at the study overall: Researchers found that roughly 80% of about 400 genotyped donors fell within the Caucasian-associated ancestry cluster.

PCR amplification relied on 60 Vbeta primers (plus 13 Jbeta primers). Profiling relied on immunoSEQ multiplex PCR, and the TCRdb table lists in-frame clones only, not all of them. Of 150,000 to 200,000 clones listed, 80% are singletons. Of note for this clone: The antigen is unknown.

Every donor was a healthy person donating bone marrow. General study points: Roughly uniform depth of sequencing across donors was assumed in presence/absence analyses.

Trimming stripped 3 bases from V and 4 bases from J, with 11 bases between. Germline assignment: CDR1 SGDLS and CDR2 YYNGEE. This CDR3 has 14 amino acids. The chain joins TRBV9 to TRBJ2-1; D gene unclear. The sequence was obtained from a boy younger than 18 in good health and CMV-seronegative. Sequencing was done on a sample of PBMCs. In DNA form, the CDR3 reads TGTGCCAGCAGCGGGCTAGAGAATTACAATGAGCAGTTCTTC. Protein product: CASSGLENYNEQFF.